A single sample gave rise to the 15 T cell receptor beta chains below, sequenced in a study of cytomegalovirus exposure and HLA in healthy donors. The PCR had 60 Vbeta and 13 Jbeta primers. Generated by immunoSEQ multiplex PCR, the TCRdb table keeps only in-frame clones and is missing some. Among under 200,000 clones listed, roughly 84% were seen once. Sequencing was performed on PBMCs. These receptors were taken from a man aged 25-45 years in good health and CMV-seropositive.

The rearrangement uses TRBV11-2 and TRBJ2-7, with no clear D. Germline V gene lookup returns CDR1 SGHAT and CDR2 FQNNGV. V shed 2 bases and J shed 3 bases, with 11 bases lying between them. The CDR3 totals 14 residues. CDR3 sequence: CASSLTGANYEQYV. CDR3 in DNA: TGTGCCAGCAGCTTAACTGGTGCGAACTACGAGCAGTACGTC.

The genes are TRBV19 and TRBJ1-3; tentative D call: TRBD1 (5 bases). The CDR3 spans 18 residues. Trimming took off 5 bases at V and 0 bases at J, with 20 bases between the two ends. The germline V gene encodes CDR1 LNHDA and CDR2 SQIVND (reference sequence). The CDR3 spells CASSWGGGGSSSGNTIYF. Here the CDR3 DNA reads TGTGCCAGTAGTTGGGGCGGGGGAGGGTCGAGCTCTGGAAACACCATATATTTT.

The V call is TRBV15, the J call TRBJ2-5; 8 bases are shared with TRBD2. There are 15 residues in the CDR3. Germline V gene sequence: CDR1 LNHNV, CDR2 YYDKDF (reference sequence). V shed 3 bases, J shed 4 bases, and the junction held 7 bases outside the gene matches. CDR3 bases: TGTGCCACCAGCAGGTTCTCGGGGGGGTTAGAGACCCAGTACTTC. Translation: CATSRFSGGLETQYF.

This clone appeared a single time. This chain links TRBV7-9 with TRBJ2-1; no reliable D call. Per germline, CDR1 SEHNR and CDR2 FQNEAQ (reference sequence). The CDR3 loop spans 17 amino acids. With 1 base removed from V and 0 bases from J, the gap between germline ends came to 13 bases. The CDR3: CASSLGSGESSYNEQFF. The CDR3 nucleotides read TGTGCCAGCAGCTTAGGGTCAGGCGAAAGCTCCTACAATGAGCAGTTCTTC. The full variable domain, rest sourced from reference TRBV7-9 and TRBJ2-1, is DTGVSQNPRHKITKRGQNVTFRCDPISEHNRLYWYRQTLGQGPEFLTYFQNEAQLEKSRLLSDRFSAERPKGSFSTLEIQRTEQGDSAMYLCASSLGSGESSYNEQFFGPGTRLTVL.

The chain's CDR3 is CASNWQGRGPREAFF. DNA for the CDR3: TGTGCCAGTAATTGGCAAGGTAGAGGGCCGCGAGAAGCTTTCTTT. The V call is TRBV19, the J call TRBJ1-1, with D hard to call. The CDR3 is made up of 15 amino acids. The germline CDR1 and CDR2 sequences are LNHDA and SQIVND (reference sequence). V was shortened by 7 bases and J by 8 bases, with 23 bases between the two germline ends.

V and J are TRBV29-1 and TRBJ2-7; 8 nucleotides align to TRBD1. J gave up 6 bases and V 0 bases, and 10 bases lay outside the gene matches. The CDR3 has 15 amino acids. CDR1 and CDR2 from the germline V gene are SQVTM and ANQGSEA. CDR3 loop: CSVEDRGRGRLEQYF. CDR3 sequence (DNA): TGCAGCGTTGAAGATCGTGGCAGGGGGCGCCTCGAGCAGTACTTC.

V usage is TRBV7-3 and J usage is TRBJ2-6, with D possibly being TRBD1 (6 bases). The germline V gene encodes CDR1 SGHTA and CDR2 FQGTGA. The length of the CDR3 is 18 residues. Deletions cut 5 bases from V and 4 bases from J, with 21 bases between. The CDR3 DNA reads TGTGCCAGCAGCCTTACAGGGCTCGACCATACCGGGGCCAACGTCCTGACTTTC. Its protein is CASSLTGLDHTGANVLTF.

The V gene is TRBV9, the J gene TRBJ2-1; 10 bases align to TRBD2. V was clipped by 6 bases and J by 0 bases; unmatched bases: 6. CDR1 and CDR2 from the germline V gene are SGDLS and YYNGEE. The CDR3 is 16 amino acids. CDR3 amino acids: CASTSSGSPSYNEQFF. The CDR3 bases are TGTGCCAGCACGTCTAGCGGGAGCCCCTCCTACAATGAGCAGTTCTTC.

The chain is built from TRBV5-1 and TRBJ1-4; 9 positions agree with TRBD1. Trimming at V came to 4 bases and at J to 8 bases, leaving 6 bases not matched to a gene. This CDR3 spans 14 amino acids. CDR1 is SGHRS and CDR2 is YFSETQ in the germline V gene. CDR3 sequence (DNA): TGCGCCAGCAGCGCGGGACAGGGTGGCGAAAAACTGTTTTTT. It is translated as CASSAGQGGEKLFF.

The rearrangement joins TRBV6-5 to TRBJ1-2; D is perhaps TRBD1 (5 bases). The V gene lost 7 bases and the J gene lost 2 bases, with 17 bases spanning the gap. Germline CDR1 is MNHEY and CDR2 is SVGAGI. CDR3 length: 15 amino acids. The CDR3 loop reads CASTYGRDHNYGYTF. The CDR3, as DNA: TGTGCCAGCACCTATGGGCGGGACCACAACTATGGCTACACCTTC.

The chain combines TRBV11-3 with TRBJ2-5; D gene unclear. Germline CDR1 reads SGHNT; CDR2 reads YENEEA. Deletions cut 6 bases from V and 5 bases from J, with 7 bases between. The CDR3 runs to 11 residues. The DNA of the CDR3 is TGTGCCAGCAGTCACCGGGAGACCCAGTACTTC. It is translated as CASSHRETQYF.

The CDR3 DNA reads TGTGCCAGCAGTGACCCCCACTCTCGTCGTAATGAGCAGTTCTTC. Residues: CASSDPHSRRNEQFF. The chain carries TRBV6-4 and TRBJ2-1, with D unclear. Per germline, CDR1 MRHNA and CDR2 SNTAGT. V lost 2 bases and J 7 bases, leaving 15 bases between the germline ends. This CDR3 has 15 residues.

This chain uses TRBV7-2 with TRBJ2-1, with D unresolved. V lost 5 bases and J 4 bases, leaving 9 bases between the germline ends. This CDR3 comprises 13 residues. Germline-derived CDR1 and CDR2 are SGHTA and FQGNSA. The CDR3 reads CASSRARYNEQFF. For the CDR3, the DNA is TGTGCCAGCAGCCGTGCTAGATACAATGAGCAGTTCTTC.

This sequence joins TRBV7-2 and TRBJ2-2, with TRBD2 identical over 11 bases. After removal of 5 bases from V and 7 bases from J, the junction contained 18 bases not matched to a gene. Germline V CDR1 and CDR2: SGHTA, FQGNSA. CDR3 length: 19 residues. The DNA for the CDR3 is TGTGCCAGCAGCATAACCCGGGCTAGCGGGAGGACTCAGAACGGGGAGCTGTTTTTT. As protein: CASSITRASGRTQNGELFF. The whole variable domain, filled in from reference TRBV7-2 and TRBJ2-2, reads GAGVSQSPSNKVTEKGKDVELRCDPISGHTALYWYRQSLGQGLEFLIYFQGNSAPDKSGLPSDRFSAERTGGSVSTLTIQRTQQEDSAVYLCASSITRASGRTQNGELFFGEGSRLTVL.

The rearrangement uses TRBV6-5 and TRBJ2-1, with 13 bases lining up with TRBD2. Germline CDR1 is MNHEY and CDR2 is SVGAGI. V lost 6 bases and J lost 8; bases outside the gene matches: 7. The CDR3 extends over 15 amino acids. In DNA, the CDR3 is TGTGCCAGCAGCCGACTAGCGGGAGGACAGGATGAGCAGTTCTTC. Translating gives CASSRLAGGQDEQFF.